The rows below give T cell receptor beta chains drawn from one sample of a study of cytomegalovirus exposure and HLA in healthy donors. This table comes from immunoSEQ multiplex PCR, and its TCRdb copy is limited to in-frame clones, with some not included. This sample carries 65,000 to 90,000 clones, about 77% of them seen once, and the ten largest clones take around 4.2%. The sequenced material came from PBMCs. Source of these receptors: a man in his sixties in good health and CMV-seronegative. CDR3s include the opening cysteine and the closing phenylalanine or tryptophan. A D gene is named only where the DNA matches it firmly. Where a row states a size, it is once, few, many or the class of an expanded clone; other rows omit it.

>TRBJ2-1|TRBV13|TRBD2|-
TGTGCCAGCAGCTTATGGGGACTAGCGGGGGGGTACGAGCAGTTCTTC
CASSLWGLAGGYEQFF
>TRBJ2-7|TRBV7-2|TRBD2|-
TGTGCCAGCACCTTCTGGGGGGGGGTCTACGAGCAGTACTTC
CASTFWGGVYEQYF
>TRBJ2-7|TRBV5-4|TRBD1|-
TGTGCCAGCAAAATGATGGGACAGGGGTTTAGCGAGCAGTACTTC
CASKMMGQGFSEQYF
>TRBJ2-1|TRBV9|TRBD1|-
TGTGCCAGCAGCGCCAGACAGGGTGCAAGGGATGAGCAGTTCTTC
CASSARQGARDEQFF
>TRBJ2-7|TRBV7-9|-|-
TGTTCCAGCAGCCATCGACGTGAAGGGTCGGGGAACGAGCAGTACTTC
CSSSHRREGSGNEQYF
>TRBJ2-2|TRBV7-3|-|-
TGTGCCAGCGGGGCGCGGACCGGGGAGCTGTTTTTT
CASGARTGELFF
>TRBJ1-1|TRBV5-1|TRBD1|-
TGCGCCAGCAGCTCGGACAGGGTAGTGACTGAAGCTTTCTTT
CASSSDRVVTEAFF
>TRBJ2-5|TRBV30|TRBD1|-
TGTGCCTGGAGGCCCAGGACAGGGGATGGGACCCAGTACTTC
CAWRPRTGDGTQYF
>TRBJ1-2|TRBV18|-|-
TGTGCCAGCTCACCAAGTGTTGAGTATGGCTACACCTTC
CASSPSVEYGYTF
>TRBJ2-7|TRBV21-1|-|-
TGTGCCAGCATATCCGCCGGGGACAGCTCCTACGAGCAGTACTTC
CASISAGDSSYEQYF
>TRBJ1-3|TRBV11-1|-|-
TGTGCCAGCAGCCCCAGGGGCCGCCTGACTGGAAACACCATATATTTT
CASSPRGRLTGNTIYF
>TRBJ2-5|TRBV7-6|TRBD1|-
TGTGCCAGCAGCTCTACGACAGGGGGCCTACAAGAGACCCAGTACTTC
CASSSTTGGLQETQYF
>TRBJ2-7|TRBV10-1|-|-
TGCGCCAGCAGTGAAGTTCTTGGCCACTCCTACGAGCAGTACTTC
CASSEVLGHSYEQYF
>TRBJ1-5|TRBV5-1|-|-
TGCGCCAGCAGCTTGGCAGGGGCGGATCAGCCCCAGCATTTT
CASSLAGADQPQHF
>TRBJ2-1|TRBV7-3|TRBD2|-
TGTGCCAGCAGCCCGAGAGCCCCTCTGCTAGCGGGGGGGCCGGTTGAGCAGTTCTTC
CASSPRAPLLAGGPVEQFF
>TRBJ1-1|TRBV27|TRBD1|-
TGTGCCAGCAGGAAGACAGGGAATGAAATGAGGACTGAAGCTTTCTTT
CASRKTGNEMRTEAFF
>TRBJ2-4|TRBV6-6|-|-
TGTGCCAGCAGTTATGGGGGGAATGACAAAAACATTCAGTACTTC
CASSYGGNDKNIQYF
>TRBJ1-1|TRBV9|TRBD1|few
TGTGCCAGCAGCGTAGTTGGGGACAGGGGTCGCACTGAAGCTTTCTTT
CASSVVGDRGRTEAFF
>TRBJ2-1|TRBV4-1|TRBD2|-
TGCGCCAGCAGCCAAGACTTGGCGGGGGGCTACAATGAGCAGTTCTTC
CASSQDLAGGYNEQFF
>TRBJ1-1|TRBV7-2|-|-
TGTGCCAGCAATGTTCAGGGTACTACTGAAGCTTTCTTT
CASNVQGTTEAFF